This is a list of T cell receptor beta chains from one sample in a study of OX40 agonist ivuxolimab in advanced cancers. Sequencing was performed with immunoSEQ multiplex PCR; in TCRdb, only in-frame clones are kept and a portion is missing. This sample yields around 60,000 clones, of which 82% are seen a single time; almost 1.5% belongs to the top ten. The sequences come from CD4+ or CD8+ T cells sorted from blood, collected in a trial of the OX40 agonist ivuxolimab. These receptors were taken from an adult with an advanced solid tumor such as melanoma, head and neck, liver or kidney cancer. CDR3s include the opening cysteine and the closing phenylalanine or tryptophan. The order of the fields is clone size, V gene, D gene, J gene, CDR3 protein, CDR3 DNA. The D gene is left open where the match is weak. Size values are once, few and many counts, or a class for expanded clones, and some rows have none.

>NA|TRBV28|NA|TRBJ1-1
CASSFSGEESTEAFF
TGTGCCAGCAGTTTTTCTGGGGAGGAGAGCACTGAAGCTTTCTTT
>few|TRBV5-5|TRBD1|TRBJ1-2
CASSRGQSRDYGYTF
TGTGCCAGCAGCCGGGGACAGTCCAGGGACTATGGCTACACCTTC
>NA|TRBV29-1|NA|TRBJ2-2
CSVVRDTGELFF
TGCAGCGTTGTACGGGACACCGGGGAGCTGTTTTTT
>few|TRBV6-4|NA|TRBJ1-1
CASSDSLPPKSFF
TGTGCCAGCAGTGACTCCCTCCCCCCGAAGTCGTTCTTT
>NA|TRBV7-9|NA|TRBJ1-2
CANSLGPNYGYTF
TGTGCCAACAGCCTTGGTCCAAACTATGGCTACACCTTC
>NA|TRBV16|TRBD2|TRBJ2-2
CASSMGTSGTGELFF
TGTGCCAGCAGCATGGGGACTAGCGGCACCGGGGAGCTGTTTTTT
>NA|TRBV4-3|NA|TRBJ1-1
CASSQEAFGAPAEAFF
TGCGCCAGCAGCCAAGAAGCCTTCGGAGCCCCGGCTGAAGCTTTCTTT
>NA|TRBV7-2|TRBD2|TRBJ2-7
CASSFSSGGDYRFSYEQYF
TGTGCCAGCAGCTTCTCTAGCGGGGGTGATTACCGATTCTCCTACGAGCAGTACTTC
>NA|TRBV6-5|NA|TRBJ1-1
CASSYLSSGEAFF
TGTGCCAGCAGTTACTTGAGTTCAGGGGAAGCTTTCTTT
>NA|TRBV19|TRBD1|TRBJ2-7
CASSETGGTYEQYF
TGTGCCAGTAGTGAGACAGGGGGAACCTACGAGCAGTACTTC
>NA|TRBV30|TRBD1|TRBJ1-2
CAWATGAIYGYTF
TGTGCCTGGGCGACAGGGGCGATCTATGGCTACACCTTC
>NA|TRBV27|TRBD2|TRBJ2-3
CASSLGSGGLRNTQYF
TGTGCCAGCAGTTTAGGTAGCGGGGGGCTTAGGAATACGCAGTATTTT
>NA|TRBV7-2|TRBD2|TRBJ2-3
CASSLAVRGGGTDTQYF
TGTGCCAGCAGCTTAGCGGTTAGGGGAGGGGGCACAGATACGCAGTATTTT
>NA|TRBV5-8|NA|TRBJ2-1
CASSLDARRAYNEQFF
TGCGCCAGCAGCTTGGATGCCAGAAGGGCCTACAATGAGCAGTTCTTC
>NA|TRBV5-1|NA|TRBJ2-1
CASSVVGEQFF
TGCGCCAGCAGCGTTGTAGGTGAGCAGTTCTTC
>NA|TRBV5-4|NA|TRBJ2-3
CASSNRGGASGDTQYF
TGTGCCAGCAGCAACAGGGGCGGGGCGTCTGGGGATACGCAGTATTTT
>NA|TRBV7-8|NA|TRBJ1-5
CASSHRRSPYYSNQPQHF
TGTGCCAGCAGCCATAGAAGGAGTCCCTATTATAGCAATCAGCCCCAGCATTTT
>NA|TRBV6-1|NA|TRBJ2-7
CATHWGASEQYF
TGTGCCACACACTGGGGGGCGAGCGAGCAGTACTTC
>NA|TRBV7-2|NA|TRBJ1-3
CASSPRGSGNTIYF
TGTGCCAGCAGCCCTCGGGGCTCTGGAAACACCATATATTTT
>NA|TRBV11-3|TRBD1|TRBJ1-1
CASSLEGQKISEAFF
TGTGCCAGCAGCTTAGAGGGACAGAAAATCTCCGAAGCTTTCTTT
>NA|TRBV7-3|NA|TRBJ1-1
CASSPSGANTEAFF
TGTGCCAGCAGTCCCTCAGGAGCGAACACTGAAGCTTTCTTT
>NA|TRBV18|NA|TRBJ2-4
CASSPDGGSKNIQYF
TGTGCCAGCTCACCCGACGGAGGGTCCAAAAACATTCAGTACTTC
>many|TRBV5-1|NA|TRBJ2-1
CASSGSGRPYNEQFF
TGCGCCAGCAGCGGGAGCGGGCGCCCCTACAATGAGCAGTTCTTC